The entry that follows covers one T cell receptor (beta chain) sequence. The germline V gene has CDR1 MGHRA and CDR2 YSYEKL. Trimming took 1 base from V and 0 from J, leaving 15 bases between them. The CDR3 is made up of 17 amino acids. The record originates from a study of radiotherapy plus CTLA-4 blockade in lung cancer. Turning to the study itself: Objective responses occurred in about 18% of patients; roughly 30% had disease control.

Some clones are missing from TCRdb's copy, which holds only in-frame ones; the method was immunoSEQ multiplex PCR. The sample records some 96,000 clones, 88% being singletons. This clonotype was sampled from a human donor with non-small cell lung cancer that progressed on radiotherapy plus ipilimumab. The sample here was peripheral blood, taken from a patient treated with radiotherapy plus ipilimumab. The rearrangement uses TRBV4-1 and TRBJ1-2, with a weak D call TRBD1 (5 bases). The CDR3 protein is CASSQVTGPKTNYGYTF. The CDR3 DNA reads as TGCGCCAGCAGCCAAGTTACAGGCCCGAAAACTAACTATGGCTACACCTTC.